This TCR beta chain is from a study of blood T cell repertoires in COVID-19. The overall study: Italy, Spain and the United States were the sources of the convalescent and acute COVID-19 samples. Sample material is recorded as cDNA or gDNA derived from T cells, B-cell-depleted T cells, or PBMCs.

This CDR3 region has 14 residues. Trimming removed 7 bases from V and 4 bases from J, with 16 bases in between. The germline V gene has CDR1 MGHDK and CDR2 SYGVNS. How the authors handled the data: Estimation of nucleated cell counts relied on the amplification of reference gene primers. Measured with immunoSEQ multiplex PCR; TCRdb has only the in-frame clones, and not every one. V and J calls and clone size are those listed in that table; D and trimming were worked out from the DNA. The repertoire holds hundreds of thousands of clones, around 87% seen once, with about 2.3% in the top ten. In Seattle, patients joined the study during active infection and were tracked longitudinally.

The sequencing sample was made of peripheral blood. The sequence derives from a woman in her sixties with COVID-19, enrolled during active disease. The chain is built from TRBV25-1 and TRBJ1-1; no clear D. The CDR3 nucleotides read TGTGCCAGCACCATGGGAGGGTTCGGCACTGAAGCTTTCTTT. As protein: CASTMGGFGTEAFF. The full variable domain, with the rest looked up from reference TRBV25-1 and TRBJ1-1, is EADIYQTPRYLVIGTGKKITLECSQTMGHDKMYWYQQDPGMELHLIHYSYGVNSTEKGDLSSESTVSRIRTEHFPLTLESARPSHTSQYLCASTMGGFGTEAFFGQGTRLTVV.